This TCR beta chain appears in the sequencing data of a study of cytomegalovirus exposure and HLA in healthy donors. A remark on this clone: The antigen remains undetermined.

The study, taken as a whole, reports: It was reported that the classifier diagnosed cytomegalovirus status with high specificity and sensitivity in both the original and validation cohorts. A missense variant in DCLRE1C was later tied to TCR beta V- and J-gene trimming.

A multiplex PCR was run with 60 Vbeta primers and 13 Jbeta primers. This table comes from immunoSEQ multiplex PCR, and its TCRdb copy is limited to in-frame clones, with some not included. The table includes just over 150,000 clones, 84% detected once. The germline CDR1 and CDR2 sequences are SGHNT and YYREEE (reference sequence). The ends lost 3 bases at V and 8 bases at J; junction bases unmatched: 8. This CDR3 is 17 amino acids long. Sequenced: PBMCs. This clonotype originated in a man over 45 in good health and CMV-seropositive. The chain joins TRBV5-4 to TRBJ2-2; 15 bases are a match to TRBD2. This chain's CDR3 is CASSSGTSGRLLGELFF. Written as DNA, the CDR3 is TGTGCCAGCAGCTCCGGGACTAGCGGGAGGCTCTTGGGGGAGCTGTTTTTT.